The 13 T cell receptor beta chains reported below all come from one sample, sequenced in a study of vaccination and CD4 T cells after COVID-19. Oncomine TCR Beta short-read sequencing was applied to DNA from cultured CD4+ T cells. TCRdb re-called the PCR reads with MiXCR, one entry per CDR3 protein. The sample contains more than 20,000 distinct CDR3 sequences, roughly 33% of which appear only once. Sample time point: late sampling 161 to 241 days after vaccination in a few convalescent patients. Treatment meaning: approximately nine-day PBMC culture with coronavirus spike peptide pools or control peptides (ViraFEST assay). The antigens for these receptors are not known. The source material was CD4+ T cells from blood, cultured in vitro, sampled about 7 months after SARS-CoV-2 vaccination. The source of these receptors is a human donor who had recovered from COVID-19.

This clonotype is categorized as medium-sized. The V gene is TRBV20-1, the J gene TRBJ2-5; 7 bases agree with TRBD1. The CDR3 totals 12 residues. J gave up 2 bases and V 7 bases, and 4 bases lay outside the gene matches. CDR1 is DFQATT and CDR2 is SNEGSKA in the germline V gene (reference sequence). The DNA for the CDR3 is TGCAGTGGAGGGACAGATCAAGAGACCCAGTACTTC. It yields the protein CSGGTDQETQYF.

CDR3 sequence: CASSLRQEYEQYF. In nucleotides, the CDR3 is TGTGCCAGCAGTTTAAGACAGGAATACGAGCAGTACTTC. The chain couples TRBV27 to TRBJ2-7; maybe TRBD1 (6 bases). V was trimmed by 2 bases and J by 4 bases, leaving 9 bases between them. Germline V gene lookup returns CDR1 MNHEY and CDR2 SMNVEV (reference sequence). CDR3 length: 13 amino acids.

The chain couples TRBV20-1 to TRBJ2-1; 10 positions agree with TRBD2. The CDR3 contains 17 residues. CDR1 is DFQATT and CDR2 is SNEGSKA in the germline V gene (reference sequence). The V gene end was trimmed by 3 bases and the J gene end by 1 base; junction bases not matched to a gene: 9. The DNA of the CDR3 is TGCAGTGCTAGGTTTGGTAGCGGGAGGCCATCCTACAATGAGCAGTTCTTC. Translation gives CSARFGSGRPSYNEQFF.

The chain has TRBV6-1 and TRBJ2-3; TRBD2 agrees at 7 bases. J lost 2 bases, V lost 10 bases, and 9 bases had no gene match. The CDR3 totals 14 residues. The germline V gene encodes CDR1 MNHNS and CDR2 SASEGT. CDR3: CATTAGLNTDTQYF. CDR3 in DNA: TGTGCCACCACAGCGGGATTAAACACAGATACGCAGTATTTT.

There are a few counts of this clonotype. The J gene is TRBJ2-7, the V gene TRBV15, with D hard to call. The CDR3 has 14 residues. Germline lookup yields CDR1 LNHNV and CDR2 YYDKDF (reference sequence). The V end lost 0 bases, the J end lost 1 base, and 7 bases lay between the germline ends. DNA for the CDR3: TGTGCCACCAGCAGAGATAGGGCTTCCTACGAGCAGTACTTC. This encodes CATSRDRASYEQYF.

This clonotype has just a few counts. The J gene is TRBJ1-6, the V gene TRBV7-9; a possible D gene is TRBD1 (6 bases). Between the trimmed V and J ends, which lost 5 bases and 6 bases, there was a span of 14 bases. Germline loops: CDR1 SEHNR, CDR2 FQNEAQ (reference sequence). This CDR3 is 15 amino acids long. The CDR3 sequence is CASSQQGKPNSPLHF. The CDR3 nucleotides are TGTGCCAGCAGCCAGCAGGGGAAACCTAATTCACCCCTCCACTTT.

Within the sample, this clonotype is medium-sized. V usage is TRBV20-1 and J usage is TRBJ2-5; no definite D call. Germline V lookup: CDR1 DFQATT, CDR2 SNEGSKA (reference sequence). The CDR3 has 12 amino acids. Trimming took 4 bases from V and 2 from J, leaving 8 bases between them. The CDR3 protein is CSATRTQETQYF. The CDR3 nucleotides are TGCAGTGCTACCAGGACGCAAGAGACCCAGTACTTC.

This clonotype ranks as medium-sized. The J gene is TRBJ2-5, the V gene TRBV7-9; the match to TRBD2 covers 7 bases. The ends lost 5 bases at V and 0 bases at J; junction bases unmatched: 15. Per the germline V gene, CDR1 is SEHNR and CDR2 is FQNEAQ (reference sequence). The CDR3 extends over 18 amino acids. The CDR3, as DNA: TGTGCCAGCAGCGCCCTCGGGTTGGGGGAGGGATACCAAGAGACCCAGTACTTC. It encodes CASSALGLGEGYQETQYF.

This clonotype has more than one count but fewer than ten. This chain joins TRBV20-1 and TRBJ1-2, with D hard to call. The CDR3 runs to 11 residues. Germline assignment: CDR1 DFQATT and CDR2 SNEGSKA (reference sequence). Trimming left V 0 bases short and J 8 bases short, with 7 bases between. The chain's CDR3 is CSARDVNGYTF. The CDR3 DNA reads TGCAGTGCTAGAGACGTAAACGGCTACACCTTC.

In this sample, this clonotype is medium-sized (0.01 to 0.1%). This sequence joins TRBV2 and TRBJ1-1, with D possibly matching TRBD1 (5 bases). Germline lookup yields CDR1 SNHLY and CDR2 FYNNEI. The CDR3 is made up of 13 amino acids. The V and J ends lost 4 bases and 3 bases respectively, with 9 bases between them. The CDR3 DNA reads as TGTGCCAGCAGTGGGGGGGTGGACACTGAAGCTTTCTTT. Protein sequence: CASSGGVDTEAFF.

The J gene is TRBJ1-5, the V gene TRBV20-1; TRBD1 agrees at 8 bases. The junction had 7 bases not matched to a gene; V was cut back by 7 bases and J by 2 bases. Germline assignment: CDR1 DFQATT and CDR2 SNEGSKA (reference sequence). This CDR3 comprises 14 residues. The CDR3 spells CSVSSGGGNQPQHF. The CDR3 DNA reads TGCAGTGTTTCTTCAGGGGGCGGCAATCAGCCCCAGCATTTT.

V gene TRBV5-4 combines with J gene TRBJ1-1, with TRBD1 matching 8 bases. The V gene end was trimmed by 3 bases and the J gene end by 1 base; junction bases not matched to a gene: 2. This CDR3 contains 14 residues. CDR1 is SGHNT, CDR2 YYREEE, per germline (reference sequence). The CDR3 DNA reads TGTGCCAGCAGCTCCGGACAGGGGAACACTGAAGCTTTCTTT. Protein sequence: CASSSGQGNTEAFF.

The chain carries TRBV7-6 and TRBJ2-3; a possible D gene is TRBD2 (5 bases). There are 16 residues in the CDR3. The V gene's germline CDR1 is SGHVS and CDR2 FNYEAQ. The V end lost 3 bases, the J end lost 6 bases, and 19 bases lay between the germline ends. The CDR3 here is CASSFSGGPNADTQYF. CDR3 DNA sequence: TGTGCCAGCAGCTTCAGCGGCGGGCCTAACGCGGATACGCAGTATTTT.